This TCR beta chain was retrieved from a study of T cells in tumors and immune-related adverse events. TCRdb keeps only in-frame clones here, not all; method: immunoSEQ multiplex PCR. The profile covers about 4,900 clones, with 65% appearing a single time and 5.7% taken by the ten largest. This clone is deemed medium-sized (0.01 to 0.1%). The V gene lost 6 bases and the J gene lost 5 bases, with 8 bases spanning the gap. The CDR3 covers 12 residues. The germline gives CDR1 ENHRY, CDR2 SYGVKD. Specimen: gut tissue, collected from a patient treated with anti-PD-1 therapy. The chain joins TRBV10-3 to TRBJ2-1; D gene uncertain. The TCR comes from a female donor with metastatic renal cell carcinoma. CDR3 residues: CAISDSHNEQFF. The CDR3 nucleotides are TGTGCCATCAGCGACTCACACAATGAGCAGTTCTTC.